Listed below are T cell receptor beta chains from one sample, sequenced in a study of a mutant IDH1 vaccine in newly diagnosed glioma. TCRdb's table, derived via immunoSEQ multiplex PCR, lists solely in-frame clones and lacks some. This table has around 56,000 clones, 80% to 95% appearing once. The specimen was PBMCs, collected from a glioma patient treated with radiotherapy, temozolomide or both. The receptors derive from a man between 45 and 60 years old with glioma. Each CDR3 is given with its conserved first and last residue. The order of the fields is clone size, D gene, V gene, J gene, CDR3 DNA, CDR3 protein. A D gene is named only where the DNA matches it firmly. For some rows the clone size is stated as once, few or many, or as a class when expanded; others skip it.

size: -
D: TRBD2
V: TRBV2
J: TRBJ2-7
DNA: TGTGCCAGGGACCGCGGGGGGGAGTCCTACGAGCAGTACTTC
CDR3: CARDRGGESYEQYF

size: -
D: -
V: TRBV27
J: TRBJ2-7
DNA: TGTGCCAGCAGTTTCTTAAGGACGGCTAGCTCCTACGAGCAGTACTTC
CDR3: CASSFLRTASSYEQYF

size: -
D: TRBD1
V: TRBV5-8
J: TRBJ2-7
DNA: TGTGCCAGCAGGGCAGGGGGATCCTACGAGCAGTACTTC
CDR3: CASRAGGSYEQYF

size: -
D: TRBD2
V: TRBV14
J: TRBJ2-7
DNA: TGTGCCAGCAGCCAAGAATCAACTAGCGGGGTCTACGAGCAGTACTTC
CDR3: CASSQESTSGVYEQYF

size: -
D: -
V: TRBV27
J: TRBJ2-3
DNA: TGTGCCAGCAGTTATTCCTCTAGCACAGATACGCAGTATTTT
CDR3: CASSYSSSTDTQYF

size: few
D: -
V: TRBV7-3
J: TRBJ1-1
DNA: TGTGCCAGCAGCCAAACACGGAACACTGAAGCTTTCTTT
CDR3: CASSQTRNTEAFF

size: -
D: TRBD2
V: TRBV27
J: TRBJ2-1
DNA: TGTGCCAGCAGTTTAGGGACTAGCGGGAGGGTCGACGGTGAGCAGTTCTTC
CDR3: CASSLGTSGRVDGEQFF

size: -
D: -
V: TRBV5-1
J: TRBJ1-4
DNA: TGCGCCAGCAGCTTGATGGCGACCCCAACTAATGAAAAACTGTTTTTT
CDR3: CASSLMATPTNEKLFF

size: -
D: -
V: TRBV9
J: TRBJ2-3
DNA: TGTGCCCGTTCCCGGGACCTAGGCACAGATACGCAGTATTTT
CDR3: CARSRDLGTDTQYF

size: -
D: -
V: TRBV9
J: TRBJ2-3
DNA: TGTGCCAGCAGCGCCCACCGAGGTGGACGGAGCGCCACAGATACGCAGTATTTT
CDR3: CASSAHRGGRSATDTQYF

size: -
D: -
V: TRBV28
J: TRBJ1-1
DNA: TGTGCCAGCAGTGCCCCGTCTAATATGAAGACTGAAGCTTTCTTT
CDR3: CASSAPSNMKTEAFF

size: -
D: -
V: TRBV2
J: TRBJ2-5
DNA: TGTGCCAGCAGTGAATTCCCGGACCAAGAGACCCAGTACTTC
CDR3: CASSEFPDQETQYF

size: -
D: TRBD2
V: TRBV28
J: TRBJ2-7
DNA: TGTGCCAGCAGTCACACGGTCCCTCGGCGGGAGCACAGCTACGAGCAGTACTTC
CDR3: CASSHTVPRREHSYEQYF

size: -
D: TRBD1
V: TRBV9
J: TRBJ1-6
DNA: TGTGCCAGCAGCGTTCAGGGGGACAGGGTCAATTCACCCCTCCACTTT
CDR3: CASSVQGDRVNSPLHF

size: -
D: -
V: TRBV5-4
J: TRBJ2-7
DNA: TGTGCCAGCAGCTTTGCGGGGACCGAGCAGTACTTC
CDR3: CASSFAGTEQYF

size: -
D: TRBD2
V: TRBV7-8
J: TRBJ2-1
DNA: TGTGCCAGCAGTGGCGGGAGCTCCTACAATGAGCAGTTCTTC
CDR3: CASSGGSSYNEQFF

size: -
D: -
V: TRBV15
J: TRBJ1-3
DNA: TGTGCCACCAGCAGCAGGATTAGCTCTGGAAACACCATATATTTT
CDR3: CATSSRISSGNTIYF

size: -
D: -
V: TRBV7-6
J: TRBJ2-7
DNA: TGTGCCAGCAGCTTTTTACCGGGCGAGCAGTACTTC
CDR3: CASSFLPGEQYF

size: -
D: -
V: TRBV25-1
J: TRBJ1-1
DNA: TGTGCCAGCAGTGAACCAGGGGCCGGGAACACTGAAGCTTTCTTT
CDR3: CASSEPGAGNTEAFF

size: -
D: -
V: TRBV5-1
J: TRBJ1-3
DNA: TGCGCCAGCAGCTTGGCACAGGGTACGGGCACCATATATTTT
CDR3: CASSLAQGTGTIYF

size: -
D: TRBD1
V: TRBV5-5
J: TRBJ1-6
DNA: TGTGCCAGCAGCTTACAGGGGAATTCACCCCTCCACTTT
CDR3: CASSLQGNSPLHF

size: -
D: -
V: TRBV11-3
J: TRBJ2-2
DNA: TGTGCCAGCAGCTTAGGGACAGCCACGAACACCGGGGAGCTGTTTTTT
CDR3: CASSLGTATNTGELFF

size: -
D: TRBD1
V: TRBV28
J: TRBJ2-7
DNA: TGTGCCAGCAGCCTACCCCCGGGACAGGGGAAGCACGAGCAGTACTTC
CDR3: CASSLPPGQGKHEQYF

size: -
D: TRBD2
V: TRBV6-6
J: TRBJ2-1
DNA: TGTGCCAGCAGGATAGCGGGAGGGCTCTACAATGAGCAGTTCTTC
CDR3: CASRIAGGLYNEQFF

size: -
D: -
V: TRBV6-5
J: TRBJ2-1
DNA: TGTGCCAGCAGTTACGCGACAACGAGCTCCTACAATGAGCAGTTCTTC
CDR3: CASSYATTSSYNEQFF

size: -
D: TRBD2
V: TRBV27
J: TRBJ2-5
DNA: TGTGCCAGCAGATCACTGACTAGCGGTGGTAAGACCCAGTACTTC
CDR3: CASRSLTSGGKTQYF

size: -
D: TRBD2
V: TRBV28
J: TRBJ2-5
DNA: TGTGCCAGCAGTAGTGGGACTAGCGGGATTTCAGAGACCCAGTACTTC
CDR3: CASSSGTSGISETQYF

size: once
D: -
V: TRBV6-1
J: TRBJ2-6
DNA: TGTGCCACCGGACAGTTTCGCTCTGGGGCCAACGTCCTGACTTTC
CDR3: CATGQFRSGANVLTF

size: -
D: -
V: TRBV4-1
J: TRBJ1-2
DNA: TGCGCCAGCAGCCAAGACCCCCCAGGGTTCCTAGCTAACTATGGCTACACCTTC
CDR3: CASSQDPPGFLANYGYTF

size: -
D: TRBD1
V: TRBV7-2
J: TRBJ1-1
DNA: TGTGCCAGCAGCACCCGGACAGGGATGAACACTGAAGCTTTCTTT
CDR3: CASSTRTGMNTEAFF